Below are 25 T cell receptor beta chains sequenced from a single sample in a study of blood T cell repertoires in COVID-19. The data were produced by immunoSEQ multiplex PCR, yet TCRdb's version contains in-frame clones alone and is incomplete. The repertoire holds roughly 330,000 clones, with 65% to 90% as singletons. The sample was PBMCs or T cells enriched from blood (not recorded which). Source of these receptors: a woman aged 18-29 years who had recovered from COVID-19.

This chain joins TRBV6-5 and TRBJ1-1, with a possible D match to TRBD1 (5 bases). The germline CDR1 and CDR2 sequences are MNHEY and SVGAGI. The CDR3 totals 16 residues. The V end was cut by 4 bases, the J end by 5 bases, with 20 bases between. The CDR3 is CASSSTALRAGTEAFF. As DNA, the CDR3 is TGTGCCAGCAGTTCCACGGCCCTCAGGGCGGGAACTGAAGCTTTCTTT.

The J gene is TRBJ2-7, the V gene TRBV5-1, with 7 bases identical to TRBD1. CDR1 is SGHRS and CDR2 is YFSETQ in the germline V gene. This CDR3 is built from 15 residues. V lost 0 bases, J lost 4 bases, and 7 bases stayed unmatched. This CDR3 reads CASSLAPDREYEQYF. The DNA for the CDR3 is TGCGCCAGCAGCTTGGCCCCCGACAGGGAGTACGAGCAGTACTTC.

CDR3 bases: TGTGCCAGCTCCCTAGGGGGACTAGCGGGGACCGGGGAGCTGTTTTTT. Protein sequence: CASSLGGLAGTGELFF. The chain uses TRBV18 and TRBJ2-2; 13 nucleotides agree with TRBD2. The CDR3 consists of 16 residues. In germline, CDR1 is KGHSH, CDR2 LQKENI. The junction had 6 bases not matched to a gene; V was cut back by 6 bases and J by 5 bases.

The gene calls are TRBV3-1 (or the pseudogene TRBV3-2) and TRBJ2-7; D gene unclear. Per the germline V gene, CDR1 is LGHDT and CDR2 is YNNKEL (reference sequence). Between the trimmed V and J ends, which lost 2 bases and 2 bases, there was a span of 16 bases. The CDR3 runs to 16 residues. DNA of the CDR3: TGTGCCAGCAGCCAATTCATATTGGGCACCCCCTACGAGCAGTACTTC. Its protein is CASSQFILGTPYEQYF.

The rearrangement joins TRBV29-1 to TRBJ1-5; TRBD1 might be the D (5 bases). Germline CDR1 SQVTM, CDR2 ANQGSEA. The CDR3 consists of 15 residues. V was cut by 2 bases and J by 5 bases, with 16 bases left in between. In DNA form, the CDR3 reads TGCAGCGTTGAATTTGAATCAGGGTCGGATCAGCCCCAGCATTTT. As protein: CSVEFESGSDQPQHF. The full variable domain, completed using reference TRBV29-1 and TRBJ1-5, is SAVISQKPSRDICQRGTSLTIQCQVDSQVTMMFWYRQQPGQSLTLIATANQGSEATYESGFVIDKFPISRPNLTFSTLTVSNMSPEDSSIYLCSVEFESGSDQPQHFGDGTRLSIL.

The chain employs TRBV5-1 and TRBJ1-1, with unresolved D. The CDR3 has 14 amino acids. Germline CDR1 is SGHRS and CDR2 is YFSETQ. V lost 0 bases and J lost 3, with 9 bases in between. The DNA of the CDR3 is TGCGCCAGCAGCTTGGTTGGTCCGGACACTGAAGCTTTCTTT. Its protein product is CASSLVGPDTEAFF.

The V and J genes are TRBV28 and TRBJ2-1, with 8 positions matching TRBD2. The germline gives CDR1 MDHEN, CDR2 SYDVKM. This CDR3 is built from 14 residues. The J segment lost 6 bases and the V segment lost 2 bases, leaving 3 bases of the junction unmatched. This CDR3 is CASSLDGRANEQFF. The DNA for the CDR3 is TGTGCCAGCAGTTTAGACGGGAGGGCCAATGAGCAGTTCTTC.

J is TRBJ2-7 and V is TRBV7-2; 12 nucleotides align to TRBD1. CDR3 size: 15 residues. V lost 3 bases, J lost 4 bases, and 4 bases stayed unmatched. Germline V gene sequence: CDR1 SGHTA, CDR2 FQGNSA. The DNA for the CDR3 is TGTGCCAGCAGCTTTCGGGACAGGGGGCAATACGAGCAGTACTTC. The encoded protein is CASSFRDRGQYEQYF.

This clone appeared a few times. Different DNA sequences within this sample yield the same CDR3. The genes are TRBV30 and TRBJ1-5; D unresolved. This CDR3 comprises 13 residues. Germline V gene sequence: CDR1 GTSNPN, CDR2 SVGIG (reference sequence). V was clipped by 0 bases and J by 7 bases, with 10 bases between them. CDR3 nucleotide sequence: TGTGCCTGGAGTGTACGAGGGAACCAGCCCCAGCATTTT. It codes for CAWSVRGNQPQHF.

V is TRBV7-9 and J is TRBJ2-2; D call uncertain. Germline-derived CDR1 and CDR2 are SEHNR and FQNEAQ (reference sequence). Trimming removed 3 bases at V and 7 bases at J, with 3 bases between. CDR3 length: 11 amino acids. The CDR3 region has the DNA TGTGCCAGCAGCTTTCACGGGGAGCTGTTTTTT. As protein: CASSFHGELFF.

V and J are TRBV6-5 and TRBJ1-6; 9 bases are a match to TRBD1. Germline V gives CDR1 MNHEY, CDR2 SVGAGI. Germline trimming cut 4 bases from V and 9 bases from J; bases unmatched to any gene: 10. This CDR3 comprises 16 residues. CDR3 amino acids: CASSSAPGQGGSPLHF. DNA for the CDR3: TGTGCCAGCAGTTCTGCACCGGGACAGGGTGGTTCACCCCTCCACTTT.

In its sample, this clone was seen once. The gene calls are TRBV6-8 and TRBJ2-5, with 7 positions matching TRBD1. CDR1 is MNHGY and CDR2 is SAAAGT in the germline V gene. The CDR3 length is 17 residues. Trimming at V came to 6 bases and at J to 5 bases, leaving 18 bases not matched to a gene. The CDR3 protein is CASRGRTGDSLRETQYF. CDR3 coding DNA: TGTGCCAGCAGAGGCCGTACCGGGGACAGCCTCAGGGAGACCCAGTACTTC.

V is TRBV27 and J is TRBJ1-6; 7 positions match TRBD1. Germline CDR1 MNHEY, CDR2 SMNVEV (reference sequence). This CDR3 spans 18 amino acids. V shed 4 bases, J shed 0 bases, and the junction held 9 bases outside the gene matches. Here the CDR3 reads CASSSLRRDSSYNSPLHF. The CDR3 DNA reads TGTGCCAGCAGTTCCCTCCGGCGGGACAGCTCCTATAATTCACCCCTCCACTTT.

In this sample, this clone turned up a few times. Its ends do not fully match the called genes, so a read error is possible. The chain recombines TRBV7-7 with TRBJ2-7, with a tentative D call TRBD1 (6 bases). The CDR3 contains 13 residues. The germline V gene encodes CDR1 SSHAT and CDR2 FNYEAQ (reference sequence). The CDR3 DNA sequence: TGTGCTAGCAGCTTAGAGACAGGTCGCGAGCAGTACTTC. The encoded protein is CASSLETGREQYF. The variable domain in full, with the rest retrieved from reference TRBV7-7 and TRBJ2-7, is GAGVSQSPRYKVTKRGQDVTLRCDPISSHATLYWYQQALGQGPEFLTYFNYEAQPDKSGLPSDRFSAERPEGSISTLTIQRTEQRDSAMYRCASSLETGREQYFGPGTRLTVT.

This chain joins TRBV7-9 and TRBJ1-2; possible D gene TRBD1, 5 bases. The CDR3 runs to 15 residues. Germline V gene sequence: CDR1 SEHNR, CDR2 FQNEAQ (reference sequence). V lost 5 bases and J 1 base, leaving 14 bases between the germline ends. The CDR3: CASSPGGGDNYGYTF. CDR3 nucleotide sequence: TGTGCCAGCAGCCCCGGGGGGGGTGATAACTATGGCTACACCTTC.

The chain employs TRBV4-1 and TRBJ2-7, with 8 bases aligning to TRBD2. Germline assignment: CDR1 MGHRA and CDR2 YSYEKL. There are 14 residues in the CDR3. Trimming took 10 bases from V and 4 from J; bases not matched to a gene: 12. The CDR3 reads CATAAGTSGYEQYF. The CDR3 bases are TGCGCCACCGCCGCCGGGACTAGTGGGTACGAGCAGTACTTC.

The V call is TRBV2, the J call TRBJ2-7, with TRBD2 matching 8 bases. There are 14 residues in the CDR3. CDR1 is SNHLY and CDR2 is FYNNEI in the germline V gene. The V gene end was trimmed by 6 bases and the J gene end by 4 bases; junction bases not matched to a gene: 8. The CDR3 protein is CASRKSGRSYEQYF. For the CDR3, the DNA is TGTGCCAGCAGGAAGAGCGGGAGAAGTTACGAGCAGTACTTC.

The chain carries TRBV29-1 and TRBJ2-2, with 12 bases lining up with TRBD2. After removal of 3 bases from V and 7 bases from J, the junction contained 18 bases not matched to a gene. The length of the CDR3 is 19 residues. Germline lookup yields CDR1 SQVTM and CDR2 ANQGSEA. CDR3: CSVDIPHTGLAGTRGELFF. CDR3 DNA sequence: TGCAGCGTTGATATACCACACACCGGACTAGCGGGAACGCGCGGGGAGCTGTTTTTT.

The J gene is TRBJ1-1, the V gene TRBV18, with D unresolved. Germline lookup yields CDR1 KGHSH and CDR2 LQKENI. The CDR3 runs to 14 residues. With 3 bases removed from V and 4 bases from J, the gap between germline ends came to 12 bases. The CDR3 sequence is CASSPSGITTEAFF. The CDR3, as DNA: TGTGCCAGCTCACCGTCCGGGATAACCACTGAAGCTTTCTTT.

The gene calls are TRBV7-8 and TRBJ2-1; D remains ambiguous. Germline CDR1 SGHVS, CDR2 FQNEAQ. Trimming cost V 1 base and J 2 bases, with 3 bases left between them. CDR3 size: 13 residues. The CDR3 DNA is TGTGCCAGCAGCTTAGTAACCTACAATGAGCAGTTCTTC. It specifies CASSLVTYNEQFF.

J is TRBJ2-5 and V is TRBV6-1, with TRBD2 identical over 7 bases. With 3 bases clipped from V and 2 bases from J, the junction kept 6 bases outside the gene matches. The CDR3 is 15 amino acids. Germline CDR1 reads MNHNS; CDR2 reads SASEGT. CDR3 coding DNA: TGTGCCAGCAGTGACGGGGGGACTCCTCAAGAGACCCAGTACTTC. Its protein product is CASSDGGTPQETQYF.

The rearrangement joins TRBV5-1 to TRBJ1-2; 8 bases match TRBD1. The trim removed 4 bases at V and 8 bases at J, leaving 10 bases unmatched. Germline V gene sequence: CDR1 SGHRS, CDR2 YFSETQ. This CDR3 is 14 amino acids long. The CDR3 DNA sequence: TGCGCCAGCAGCCCCCAGACAGGGGAAATCGGCTACACCTTC. Translating gives CASSPQTGEIGYTF.

This chain connects TRBV28 to TRBJ1-1; maybe TRBD1 (6 bases). V was trimmed by 4 bases and J by 8 bases, leaving 8 bases between them. In germline, CDR1 is MDHEN, CDR2 SYDVKM. The CDR3 covers 11 residues. Written as DNA, the CDR3 is TGTGCCAGCAGTTACAGGGCCGAAGCTTTCTTT. It encodes CASSYRAEAFF.

Remarks on this clone: The sample holds other DNA sequences that translate to the same CDR3. The gene calls are TRBV27 and TRBJ1-5; D unresolved. The CDR3 spans 14 residues. Germline V gene lookup returns CDR1 MNHEY and CDR2 SMNVEV (reference sequence). V dropped 2 bases and J dropped 1 base, with 6 bases sitting between them. CDR3 residues: CASSLAGSNQPQHF. The CDR3 DNA is TGTGCCAGCAGTTTAGCCGGGAGCAATCAGCCCCAGCATTTT.

CDR3 DNA sequence: TGTGCCAGCAGCTTATTTGGAGACAGCGCGGCCCCGGACACTGAAGCTTTCTTT. It specifies CASSLFGDSAAPDTEAFF. This chain joins TRBV5-6 and TRBJ1-1; possibly TRBD1 for D (5 bases). The germline V and J ends were trimmed by 2 bases and 3 bases, with 23 bases remaining between them. CDR3 size: 18 residues. CDR1 is SGHDT, CDR2 YYEEEE, per germline.